These T cell receptor beta chains were read from a single sample in a study of T cell changes during pregnancy in multiple sclerosis. The repertoire was sequenced with immunoSEQ multiplex PCR; TCRdb's copy has only in-frame clones and lacks some. The table includes about 86,000 clones, 80% to 95% detected once. Sample: peripheral blood, taken in the first trimester of pregnancy. These receptors originate from a female donor in good health, enrolled as a control in a pregnancy study. Both conserved end residues are part of each CDR3. A D gene is named only where the DNA matches it firmly. Expanded clones get a size class; other rows say once, few or many, or leave the size out.

TGTGCCAGCAGCCAAGTAGGCGCGGGGAGGAACACTGAAGCTTTCTTT | CASSQVGAGRNTEAFF | . | TRBJ1-1 | . | TRBV14
TGTGCCAGCAGTGAAACCACAAGAGCTTTCTTT | CASSETTRAFF | . | TRBJ1-1 | . | TRBV2
TGCGCCAGCAGCTTGGATGCACCAGCTAACTATGGCTACACCTTC | CASSLDAPANYGYTF | . | TRBJ1-2 | once | TRBV5-1
TGTGCCAGCAGCTTACAGGGTACGGAGGGCTACACCTTC | CASSLQGTEGYTF | . | TRBJ1-2 | . | TRBV7-3
TGTGCCAGCAGTGAAGCGGCGGGGGGAGCCTATGGCTACACCTTC | CASSEAAGGAYGYTF | . | TRBJ1-2 | . | TRBV6-1
TGTGCCAGCAGCTTAACTTCGGGGGAAAAACTGTTTTTT | CASSLTSGEKLFF | . | TRBJ1-4 | . | TRBV7-3
TGTGCCAGCAGCGGCCGGGACAGGGGGTGGGAAGAGACCCAGTACTTC | CASSGRDRGWEETQYF | TRBD1 | TRBJ2-5 | . | TRBV5-6
TGCGCCAGCAGCTGGGGCCTGAACACTGAAGCTTTCTTT | CASSWGLNTEAFF | . | TRBJ1-1 | . | TRBV5-1
TGTGCCAGTTCCAGCGGGCTCAATAGCAATCAGCCCCAGCATTTT | CASSSGLNSNQPQHF | . | TRBJ1-5 | . | TRBV7-2
TGTGCCATCAGCGCCGGACGGGGGGCCTACAATGAGCAGTTCTTC | CAISAGRGAYNEQFF | TRBD2 | TRBJ2-1 | . | TRBV10-3
TGTGCCCGGTGGAGGGGACAGGGGCTTGATGGCTACACCTTC | CARWRGQGLDGYTF | TRBD1 | TRBJ1-2 | once | TRBV2
TGTGCCAGCAGGAGAGGGGGTTTTAATGAAAAACTGTTTTTT | CASRRGGFNEKLFF | . | TRBJ1-4 | . | TRBV28
TGTGCCAGCAGCCAAGGGGGCCGCACTGAAGCTTTCTTT | CASSQGGRTEAFF | . | TRBJ1-1 | . | TRBV4-2
TGTGCCAGCAGCGATCACTCGAACACCGGGGAGCTGTTTTTT | CASSDHSNTGELFF | . | TRBJ2-2 | . | TRBV9
TGTGCCAGCAGCTTATTCGCCCAGGACACCATATATTTT | CASSLFAQDTIYF | . | TRBJ1-3 | . | TRBV7-9
TGCGCCAGCAGCCAATTGATACAGGGGGACACTGAAGCTTTCTTT | CASSQLIQGDTEAFF | TRBD1 | TRBJ1-1 | . | TRBV4-3
TGTGCCAGCAGCTTAAGGGGCTCGGGTGCGGGGAACAATGAGCAGTTCTTC | CASSLRGSGAGNNEQFF | . | TRBJ2-1 | . | TRBV7-8
TGTGCCAGCAGCCGACAGAATTATAATTCACCCCTCCACTTT | CASSRQNYNSPLHF | . | TRBJ1-6 | . | TRBV2
TGTGCCAGCAGCTACCGGGACAGAATCTACGAGCAGTACTTC | CASSYRDRIYEQYF | TRBD1 | TRBJ2-7 | . | TRBV11-2
TGCGCCAGCAGCTTTATTAATGAGCAGTTCTTC | CASSFINEQFF | . | TRBJ2-1 | . | TRBV5-1
TGCGCCAGCAGCCAAACAGGGACCGCCAACCAAGAGACCCAGTACTTC | CASSQTGTANQETQYF | . | TRBJ2-5 | . | TRBV4-3
TGTGCCAGCAGTTACCGGGACAGAGGGAACTATGGCTACACCTTC | CASSYRDRGNYGYTF | TRBD1 | TRBJ1-2 | . | TRBV6-5
TGCGCCAGCAGCCATGGGACTAGCGGGGGAGAGACCCAGTACTTC | CASSHGTSGGETQYF | TRBD2 | TRBJ2-5 | . | TRBV4-3
TGTGCCAGCAGCCTAAGGGGACAGGGAGGCCACGAGCAGTACTTC | CASSLRGQGGHEQYF | TRBD1 | TRBJ2-7 | . | TRBV11-3
TGTGCCAGCAGCCAGGAGTTGCTAGCGGGGGGCGTGAATGAGCAGTTCTTC | CASSQELLAGGVNEQFF | TRBD2 | TRBJ2-1 | . | TRBV14
TGTGCCAGCAGGGCAGGGCCTAATGAAAAACTGTTTTTT | CASRAGPNEKLFF | . | TRBJ1-4 | . | TRBV27
TGTGCCAGTGAGGGACAGGGTGGGGACACTGAAGCTTTCTTT | CASEGQGGDTEAFF | TRBD1 | TRBJ1-1 | . | TRBV6-6
TGTGCCAGCAGCGTAGGTTACTTGGTACAGGGGGACGGCTACACCTTC | CASSVGYLVQGDGYTF | TRBD1 | TRBJ1-2 | . | TRBV9
TGTGCCAGCAGCGTAGGGCTATCGGGGTACAATGAGCAGTTCTTC | CASSVGLSGYNEQFF | . | TRBJ2-1 | . | TRBV9
TGTGCCAGCAGCTTCGGCAGGGGTGGTCAGCCCCAGCATTTT | CASSFGRGGQPQHF | . | TRBJ1-5 | once | TRBV7-8
TGTGCCAGCAGCTTAGTCAATATCGAGGGGGCGAGGGGGTTGGGCGGCTACACCTTC | CASSLVNIEGARGLGGYTF | TRBD1 | TRBJ1-2 | . | TRBV7-2